This TCR beta chain was identified during a study of T-cell reconstitution after alpha-beta-depleted transplantation in children. General observations from the study: The high TCRbeta diversity at day 60 in some patients came from surviving recipient T cells and thymic progenitors. Approximately two months post-transplant, alpha-beta T cells reportedly originated from several hundred expanded graft clones.

The TCRbeta library was prepared with unique molecular identifiers. TCRdb recomputed calls from the PCR reads with MiXCR, one row per CDR3 protein. The sample records some 300,000 distinct CDR3 sequences, around 10% being singletons. This clonotype showed up many times. Antigen unknown. Germline V gene lookup returns CDR1 DFQATT and CDR2 SNEGSKA (reference sequence). This CDR3 is built from 12 residues. V was clipped by 2 bases and J by 1 base, with 5 bases between them. The material sequenced was PBMCs, taken before TCRalphabeta/CD19-depleted stem cell transplant. This sequence was found in a boy under two years old with acute myeloid leukemia, due to receive a stem cell transplant. The V and J genes are TRBV20-1 and TRBJ2-5; unclear D gene. The CDR3 sequence: CSARLTQETQYF. DNA for the CDR3: TGCAGTGCTAGACTGACCCAAGAGACCCAGTACTTC.